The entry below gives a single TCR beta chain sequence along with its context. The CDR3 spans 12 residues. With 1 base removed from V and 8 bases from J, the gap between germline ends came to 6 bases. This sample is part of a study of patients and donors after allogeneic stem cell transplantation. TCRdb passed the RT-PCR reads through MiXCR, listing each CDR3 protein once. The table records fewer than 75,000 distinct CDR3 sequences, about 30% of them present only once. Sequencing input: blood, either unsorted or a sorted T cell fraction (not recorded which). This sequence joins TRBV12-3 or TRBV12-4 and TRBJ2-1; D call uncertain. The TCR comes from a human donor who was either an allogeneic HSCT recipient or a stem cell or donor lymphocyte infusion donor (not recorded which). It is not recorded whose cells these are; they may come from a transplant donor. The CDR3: CASSLVSDEQFF. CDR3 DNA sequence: TGTGCCAGCAGTTTAGTCAGCGATGAGCAGTTCTTC.